This passage covers 23 T cell receptor beta chains from one sample sequenced in a study of blood T cell repertoires in COVID-19. Profiled with immunoSEQ multiplex PCR; TCRdb holds only in-frame clones, not every one. Counted here are approximately 250,000 clones, 88% occurring once; the ten biggest clones make up around 2.5%. Sequencing was performed on PBMCs or T cells enriched from blood (not recorded which). Receptors originate from a woman in her 40s with acute COVID-19.

The V call is TRBV5-5, the J call TRBJ1-2, with a possible D match to TRBD1 (6 bases). V lost 2 bases and J lost 3, with 8 bases in between. Germline V lookup: CDR1 SGHKS, CDR2 YYEKEE (reference sequence). The CDR3 is 13 amino acids. The CDR3 loop reads CASSFGTHYGYTF. DNA for the CDR3: TGTGCCAGCAGCTTCGGGACACACTATGGCTACACCTTC.

The CDR3 DNA follows: TGCAGTGCGGAGGGAAAAGATACGCAGTATTTT. It translates to CSAEGKDTQYF. This rearrangement joins TRBV20-1 to TRBJ2-3, with a weak D call TRBD2 (6 bases). V was cut by 6 bases and J by 5 bases, with 9 bases left in between. The CDR3 totals 11 residues. Looked up from germline, CDR1 is DFQATT and CDR2 is SNEGSKA (reference sequence).

The chain employs TRBV7-2 and TRBJ2-7; 12 bases are shared with TRBD1. V trimming: 7 bases; J trimming: 4 bases; junction bases outside the gene matches: 5. Germline CDR1 is SGHTA and CDR2 is FQGNSA. CDR3 length: 14 amino acids. CDR3 protein: CASTLGQGAYEQYF. The CDR3 coding sequence is TGTGCCAGCACCCTGGGACAGGGGGCATACGAGCAGTACTTC.

The V and J genes are TRBV7-2 and TRBJ2-3; TRBD2 aligns across 8 bases. The junction had 5 bases not matched to a gene; V was cut back by 5 bases and J by 4 bases. CDR1 SGHTA and CDR2 FQGNSA come from the germline V gene. This CDR3 region has 14 residues. The CDR3 DNA sequence: TGTGCCAGCAGCCCGGGACTAGAGGCAGATACGCAGTATTTT. It translates to CASSPGLEADTQYF.

V and J are TRBV7-2 and TRBJ2-1, with TRBD2 matching over 8 bases. This CDR3 is 15 amino acids long. CDR1 and CDR2 from the germline V gene are SGHTA and FQGNSA. Losses at the gene ends were 3 bases for V and 8 bases for J; bases not matched to a gene: 9. CDR3 in amino acids: CASSFTSGSWDEQFF. Here the CDR3 DNA reads TGTGCCAGCAGCTTTACAAGCGGGAGCTGGGATGAGCAGTTCTTC.

This clone has only one observation. The V call is TRBV11-2, the J call TRBJ1-2; D is undetermined. V was shortened by 3 bases and J by 1 base, with 6 bases between the two germline ends. CDR3 length equals 13 residues. Germline CDR1 is SGHAT and CDR2 is FQNNGV. In DNA, the CDR3 is TGTGCCAGCAGCTTGTCATTTAACTATGGCTACACCTTC. Translation gives CASSLSFNYGYTF.

This clone was observed a handful of times. The chain is built from TRBV5-1 and TRBJ1-1, with TRBD1 matching over 9 bases. CDR1 and CDR2 from the germline V gene are SGHRS and YFSETQ. The CDR3 length is 15 residues. Trimming cost V 7 bases and J 5 bases; bases outside gene matches: 12. This CDR3 reads CASGWGDRARTEAFF. The DNA of the CDR3 is TGCGCCAGCGGGTGGGGGGACAGGGCAAGAACTGAAGCTTTCTTT.

This chain uses TRBV19 with TRBJ2-3; 7 bases are shared with TRBD1. J was trimmed by 4 bases and V by 10 bases; bases with no gene match: 11. From germline, CDR1 is LNHDA and CDR2 SQIVND (reference sequence). The CDR3 is made up of 14 amino acids. The CDR3 loop is CATRGQNPADTQYF. The CDR3 bases are TGTGCCACCCGGGGACAGAACCCCGCAGATACGCAGTATTTT.

The rearrangement uses TRBV11-2 and TRBJ2-7; TRBD2 might be the D (6 bases). The V gene lost 2 bases and the J gene lost 5 bases, with 13 bases spanning the gap. The CDR3 loop spans 14 amino acids. Germline CDR1 SGHAT, CDR2 FQNNGV. The CDR3 loop is CASSLFQEGDEQYV. CDR3 bases: TGTGCCAGCAGCTTATTCCAGGAGGGAGACGAGCAGTACGTC.

The chain employs TRBV30 and TRBJ2-7; 8 bases fit TRBD1. The germline V gene has CDR1 GTSNPN and CDR2 SVGIG (reference sequence). The CDR3 is 16 residues long. With 4 bases clipped from V and 4 bases from J, the junction kept 15 bases outside the gene matches. For the CDR3, the DNA is TGTGCCTGGACGCCCGGACAGGGAAGTTGGGGGTACGAGCAGTACTTC. Amino acids: CAWTPGQGSWGYEQYF.

This clone appeared a single time. The rearrangement uses TRBV7-6 and TRBJ2-2; 7 nucleotides match TRBD2. Germline lookup yields CDR1 SGHVS and CDR2 FNYEAQ. With V trimmed by 3 bases and J by 2 bases, 9 bases remained unmatched. CDR3 length: 17 amino acids. The CDR3 is CASSFPLGRANTGELFF. For the CDR3, the DNA is TGTGCCAGCAGCTTCCCCTTAGGGAGGGCTAACACCGGGGAGCTGTTTTTT.

The chain uses TRBV10-3 and TRBJ1-1, with D possibly being TRBD1 (5 bases). The CDR3 loop spans 14 amino acids. V shed 2 bases and J shed 2 bases, with 9 bases lying between them. Germline assignment: CDR1 ENHRY and CDR2 SYGVKD. CDR3 nucleotide sequence: TGTGCCATCAGTGAGGACAGCCCAAACACTGAAGCTTTCTTT. Translating gives CAISEDSPNTEAFF.

The V and J genes are TRBV5-1 and TRBJ2-7, with a tentative D call TRBD2 (5 bases). From germline, CDR1 is SGHRS and CDR2 YFSETQ. The germline V and J ends were trimmed by 0 bases and 7 bases, with 11 bases remaining between them. The CDR3 has 13 amino acids. The CDR3 nucleotides are TGCGCCAGCAGCTTGGACACTAGTAGGGAGCAGTACTTC. This encodes CASSLDTSREQYF.

The rearrangement joins TRBV3-1 (or the pseudogene TRBV3-2) to TRBJ1-2, with D tentatively TRBD1 (6 bases). Germline V lookup: CDR1 LGHDT, CDR2 YNNKEL (reference sequence). V gave up 0 bases and J gave up 4 bases, with 9 bases separating them. The CDR3 has 14 residues. CDR3 sequence reads: CASSQELDSYGYTF. The DNA of the CDR3 is TGTGCCAGCAGCCAAGAATTGGACAGCTATGGCTACACCTTC.

V is TRBV30 and J is TRBJ2-5, with 8 bases identical to TRBD2. This CDR3 has 12 amino acids. With 4 bases clipped from V and 5 bases from J, the junction kept 3 bases outside the gene matches. Germline loops: CDR1 GTSNPN, CDR2 SVGIG (reference sequence). The CDR3 DNA reads as TGTGCCTGGACCCCGGGGGGGGAGACCCAGTACTTC. Protein product: CAWTPGGETQYF.

V is TRBV2 and J is TRBJ2-2, with 10 bases lining up with TRBD2. Germline-derived CDR1 and CDR2 are SNHLY and FYNNEI. The CDR3 has 16 residues. Trimming removed 3 bases from V and 4 bases from J; junction bases left unmatched: 5. This CDR3 is CASSEVASGSTGELFF. CDR3 DNA sequence: TGTGCCAGCAGTGAGGTGGCTAGCGGGAGCACCGGGGAGCTGTTTTTT.

This sequence joins TRBV5-1 and TRBJ1-1; perhaps TRBD1 as D (6 bases). Germline V CDR1 and CDR2: SGHRS, YFSETQ. The CDR3 runs 14 residues. Trimming stripped 0 bases from V and 4 bases from J, with 10 bases between. CDR3 amino acids: CASSLAGVGTEAFF. Here the CDR3 DNA reads TGCGCCAGCAGCTTGGCAGGGGTGGGCACTGAAGCTTTCTTT.

The chain employs TRBV5-1 and TRBJ2-1; possibly TRBD1 for D (5 bases). The length of the CDR3 is 15 residues. V was cut by 2 bases and J by 2 bases, with 11 bases left in between. From germline, CDR1 is SGHRS and CDR2 YFSETQ. The CDR3 sequence: CASSFQGRAYNEQFF. CDR3 nucleotides: TGCGCCAGCAGCTTCCAGGGCAGGGCCTACAATGAGCAGTTCTTC.

This clone was counted a single time. The chain carries TRBV5-1 and TRBJ1-3; the match to TRBD1 covers 7 bases. This CDR3 contains 15 residues. Germline V CDR1 and CDR2: SGHRS, YFSETQ. Unmatched junction bases numbered 11, after V lost 7 bases and J lost 4 bases. The CDR3 coding sequence is TGCGCCAGCGGAGCAGGGGGGACGGAAGGAAACACCATATATTTT. Its protein product is CASGAGGTEGNTIYF.

V and J are TRBV4-2 and TRBJ2-7, with 7 bases identical to TRBD2. The CDR3 has 14 residues. V gave up 3 bases and J gave up 4 bases; unmatched junction bases: 6. Germline values: CDR1 LGHNA, CDR2 YNFKEQ. The CDR3 sequence is CASSHAGEVYEQYF. The CDR3 DNA reads as TGTGCCAGCAGCCACGCGGGGGAGGTGTACGAGCAGTACTTC.

This clone was picked up one time. This chain joins TRBV19 and TRBJ1-5; 9 positions agree with TRBD1. The junction had 14 bases not matched to a gene; V was cut back by 9 bases and J by 2 bases. The CDR3 has 17 amino acids. CDR1 is LNHDA and CDR2 is SQIVND in the germline V gene (reference sequence). The CDR3 bases are TGTGCCAGCACCACTTGGACAGGGGCCGTGGGCAATCAGCCCCAGCATTTT. It encodes CASTTWTGAVGNQPQHF.

The rearrangement joins TRBV11-2 to TRBJ2-1; 7 bases agree with TRBD2. The CDR3 consists of 13 residues. CDR1 is SGHAT and CDR2 is FQNNGV in the germline V gene. V gave up 5 bases and J gave up 6 bases; unmatched junction bases: 4. As DNA, the CDR3 is TGTGCCAGCAGCGAAGGACTAGTCAATGAGCAGTTCTTC. Its translation: CASSEGLVNEQFF.

This clone came up once. The chain recombines TRBV11-2 with TRBJ2-3; 10 nucleotides agree with TRBD2. This CDR3 region has 15 residues. V was pared by 5 bases and J by 3 bases, with 5 bases of the junction left unmatched. Germline V CDR1 and CDR2: SGHAT, FQNNGV. DNA of the CDR3: TGTGCCAGCAGCAAAGCGGGGGGGCTTACAGATACGCAGTATTTT. This encodes CASSKAGGLTDTQYF.